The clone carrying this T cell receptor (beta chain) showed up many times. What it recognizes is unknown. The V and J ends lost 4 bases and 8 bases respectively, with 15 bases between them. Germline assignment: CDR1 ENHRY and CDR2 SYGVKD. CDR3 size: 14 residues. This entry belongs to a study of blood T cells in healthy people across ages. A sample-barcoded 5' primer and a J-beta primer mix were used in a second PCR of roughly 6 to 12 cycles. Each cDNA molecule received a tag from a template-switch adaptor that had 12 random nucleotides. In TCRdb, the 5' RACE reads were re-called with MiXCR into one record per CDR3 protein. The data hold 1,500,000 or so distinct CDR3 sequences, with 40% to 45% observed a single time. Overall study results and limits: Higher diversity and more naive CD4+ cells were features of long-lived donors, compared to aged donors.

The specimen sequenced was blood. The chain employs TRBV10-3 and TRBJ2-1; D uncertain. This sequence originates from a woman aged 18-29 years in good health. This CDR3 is CAISGAVVPDEQFF. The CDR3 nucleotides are TGTGCCATCAGTGGGGCGGTAGTCCCGGATGAGCAGTTCTTC.